Reported below is one T cell receptor (beta chain). The sample belongs to a study of T cells in Graves' hyperthyroidism and ophthalmopathy. RNA transcripts yielded amplified TCR beta CDR3 regions. First-round RT-PCR targeting the TCR CDR3 was performed with the HTBI primer set. MiXCR, run by TCRdb on the multiplex PCR reads, gives a single entry per CDR3 protein. The repertoire holds more than 650,000 distinct CDR3 sequences, with around 15% as singletons. This CDR3 has 14 amino acids. In germline, CDR1 is KGHSH, CDR2 LQKENI. V dropped 6 bases and J dropped 3 bases, with 12 bases sitting between them. This chain joins TRBV18 and TRBJ1-5, with a tentative D call TRBD1 (5 bases). The sequence derives from a young woman with Graves' hyperthyroidism. Sequenced material: blood. CDR3 loop: CASSLGRYNQPQHF. The CDR3 bases are TGTGCCAGCTCCCTGGGACGATACAATCAGCCCCAGCATTTT.